In this sample, the clone carrying this T cell receptor (beta chain) turned up many times. The antigen remains undetermined. The data are from a study of T-cell reconstitution after alpha-beta-depleted transplantation in children. Findings and limits, study-wide: T-cell numbers and diversity one year post-transplant derived largely from freshly generated T cells.

CDR1 and CDR2 (germline): MDHEN, SYDVKM. There are 11 residues in the CDR3. Trimming cost V 3 bases and J 10 bases; bases outside gene matches: 3. The authors prepared the TCRbeta library with unique molecular identifiers. Each CDR3 protein gets one entry after TCRdb re-called the PCR reads with MiXCR. The sample has over 200,000 distinct CDR3 sequences, approximately 10% seen once. V is TRBV28 and J is TRBJ2-7; TRBD1 agrees at 7 bases. The sample in question was PBMCs, obtained before TCRalphabeta/CD19-depleted stem cell transplant. This clonotype was obtained from a child in the first two years of life with acute myeloid leukemia, due to receive a stem cell transplant. The CDR3 sequence is CASSFDRVQYF. The CDR3 DNA reads as TGTGCCAGCAGTTTTGACAGGGTTCAGTACTTC.